This TCR beta chain was sequenced in a study of CD8 T cells in ankylosing spondylitis. Regarding the study as a whole: Ankylosing spondylitis blood appeared to carry a characteristic TCR beta motif of several highly homologous variants.

MiXCR was run by TCRdb on the 5' RACE reads, yielding one entry per CDR3 protein. The sample contains approximately 200,000 distinct CDR3 sequences, around 13% of which appear only once. This clonotype was seen more than once but under ten times. Its antigen is undetermined. Trimming took off 4 bases at V and 10 bases at J, with 8 bases between the two ends. Per the germline V gene, CDR1 is MGHRA and CDR2 is YSYEKL. This CDR3 is 11 amino acids long. V is TRBV4-1 and J is TRBJ2-1, with a tentative D call TRBD2 (5 bases). Material: blood, either unsorted or a sorted T cell fraction (not recorded which). This clonotype was obtained from a male donor with ankylosing spondylitis or in good health (not recorded which). CDR3 sequence reads: CASSPGIEQFF. CDR3 DNA: TGCGCCAGCAGCCCGGGGATAGAGCAGTTCTTC.